This TCR beta chain was observed in a study of T-cell reconstitution after alpha-beta-depleted transplantation in children. V dropped 4 bases and J dropped 0 bases, with 10 bases sitting between them. CDR1 is MGHRA and CDR2 is YSYEKL in the germline V gene. This CDR3 spans 15 amino acids. For this clonotype: Antigen specificity is unknown.

The TCRbeta library incorporated unique molecular identifiers. TCRdb reprocessed the PCR reads with MiXCR, giving one entry per CDR3 protein. The sample holds 780,000 or so distinct CDR3 sequences, about 15% seen once. General study findings and limits: At around two months after transplant, the alpha-beta T cells were reportedly derived from several hundred expanded clones that came from non-depleted graft cells. Most T-cell counts and diversity one year after the transplant came from T cells that were newly produced.

The rearrangement links TRBV4-1 to TRBJ2-1; no clear D gene. The sample was PBMCs, mostly from graft donor cells, taken 360 days after TCRalphabeta/CD19-depleted stem cell transplant. This TCR derives from a male patient between 10 and 17 years old who had a stem cell transplant for acute lymphoblastic leukemia, so the T cells may come from the graft donor. For the CDR3, the DNA is TGCGCCAGCAGCCGTCTAGGTCTCTCCTACAATGAGCAGTTCTTC. The encoded protein is CASSRLGLSYNEQFF.